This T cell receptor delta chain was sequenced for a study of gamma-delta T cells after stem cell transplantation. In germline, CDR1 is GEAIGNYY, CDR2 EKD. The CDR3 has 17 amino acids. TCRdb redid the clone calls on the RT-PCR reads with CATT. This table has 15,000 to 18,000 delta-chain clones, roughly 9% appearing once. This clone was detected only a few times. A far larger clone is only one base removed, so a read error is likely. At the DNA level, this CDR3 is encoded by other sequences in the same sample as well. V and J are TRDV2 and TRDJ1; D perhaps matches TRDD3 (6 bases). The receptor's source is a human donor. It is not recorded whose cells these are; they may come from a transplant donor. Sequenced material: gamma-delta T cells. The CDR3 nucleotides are TGTGCCTGTGACACCCTCGCTGGGGCCACCTACACCGATAAACTCATCTTC. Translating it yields CACDTLAGATYTDKLIF.